The 10 T cell receptor beta chains below come from one sample, sequenced in a study of blood T cell repertoires in COVID-19. The repertoire was sequenced with immunoSEQ multiplex PCR; TCRdb's copy has only in-frame clones and lacks some. The sample lists about 40,000 clones, about nine tenths seen once, with 15% to 17% in the top ten. The sequenced sample consisted of peripheral blood. The receptors here all came from a woman aged 30 to 39 in a cohort sampled during active COVID-19.

In this sample, this clone turned up once. V is TRBV28 and J is TRBJ2-1; 9 bases agree with TRBD2. The CDR3 has 16 residues. V lost 3 bases to trimming and J lost 7 bases; unmatched junction nucleotides: 10. Germline V gene lookup returns CDR1 MDHEN and CDR2 SYDVKM. The CDR3 protein is CASSFLAGPNGNEQFF. The CDR3, as DNA: TGTGCCAGCAGTTTCCTAGCGGGACCTAACGGGAATGAGCAGTTCTTC. Drawing the rest from reference TRBV28 and TRBJ2-1, the complete variable domain is DVKVTQSSRYLVKRTGEKVFLECVQDMDHENMFWYRQDPGLGLRLIYFSYDVKMKEKGDIPEGYSVSREKKERFSLILESASTNQTSMYLCASSFLAGPNGNEQFFGPGTRLTVL.

The gene calls are TRBV27 and TRBJ1-2; 9 nucleotides line up with TRBD1. CDR1 is MNHEY and CDR2 is SMNVEV in the germline V gene (reference sequence). The CDR3 totals 17 residues. The trim removed 3 bases at V and 0 bases at J, leaving 8 bases unmatched. CDR3 DNA: TGTGCCAGCAGTTTTCTTGAAACAGGGGGCCCTAACTATGGCTACACCTTC. It yields the protein CASSFLETGGPNYGYTF.

The genes are TRBV5-4 and TRBJ2-4, with 11 nucleotides matching TRBD2. The J segment lost 7 bases and the V segment lost 7 bases, leaving 10 bases of the junction unmatched. From germline, CDR1 is SGHNT and CDR2 YYREEE (reference sequence). This CDR3 spans 15 amino acids. CDR3 sequence reads: CASGQLAGEINIQYF. The CDR3 DNA follows: TGTGCCAGCGGACAACTAGCGGGGGAGATCAACATTCAGTACTTC. The complete variable domain, with remaining parts taken from reference TRBV5-4 and TRBJ2-4, reads ETGVTQSPTHLIKTRGQQVTLRCSSQSGHNTVSWYQQALGQGPQFIFQYYREEENGRGNFPPRFSGLQFPNYSSELNVNALELDDSALYLCASGQLAGEINIQYFGAGTRLSVL.

The V call is TRBV7-9, the J call TRBJ2-2; 14 nucleotides match TRBD2. The CDR3 covers 19 residues. Germline V gene sequence: CDR1 SEHNR, CDR2 FQNEAQ (reference sequence). The V and J ends lost 0 bases and 6 bases, in that order; junction bases with no gene match: 9. The CDR3 region has the DNA TGTGCCAGCAGCTTAGCACCGGGACTAGCGGGAGAAATACCCGGGGAGCTGTTTTTT. Amino acid sequence: CASSLAPGLAGEIPGELFF.

This clone was seen once. J is TRBJ2-5 and V is TRBV29-1, with 7 bases that match TRBD1. Germline trimming cut 2 bases from V and 2 bases from J; bases unmatched to any gene: 8. The CDR3 length is 15 residues. CDR1 and CDR2 (germline): SQVTM, ANQGSEA. In DNA, the CDR3 is TGCAGCGTTGAATTGGGGACAGAATTACAAGAGACCCAGTACTTC. It specifies CSVELGTELQETQYF.

The chain carries TRBV27 and TRBJ2-2; D ambiguous. This CDR3 comprises 16 residues. Trimming shortened V by 5 bases and J by 6 bases, and 19 bases separated the two germline ends. Germline CDR1 MNHEY, CDR2 SMNVEV (reference sequence). The CDR3 protein is CASSQVLGRPAGELFF. In DNA form, the CDR3 reads TGTGCCAGCAGTCAAGTTCTAGGAAGGCCCGCCGGGGAGCTGTTTTTT.

The chain couples TRBV5-4 to TRBJ2-5; D might be TRBD1 (5 bases). The V and J ends lost 1 base and 3 bases respectively, with 13 bases between them. This CDR3 has 15 residues. Per the germline V gene, CDR1 is SGHNT and CDR2 is YYREEE (reference sequence). The CDR3 DNA reads TGTGCCAGCAGCTTGTCCCAGGGCCCAGAAGAGACCCAGTACTTC. It codes for CASSLSQGPEETQYF. Drawing the rest from reference TRBV5-4 and TRBJ2-5, the complete variable domain is ETGVTQSPTHLIKTRGQQVTLRCSSQSGHNTVSWYQQALGQGPQFIFQYYREEENGRGNFPPRFSGLQFPNYSSELNVNALELDDSALYLCASSLSQGPEETQYFGPGTRLLVL.

The CDR3 nucleotides are TGTGCCAGCAGCTTAGGCACAAGCGGGAGTAACAATGAGCAGTTCTTC. Amino acid sequence: CASSLGTSGSNNEQFF. The rearrangement uses TRBV7-6 and TRBJ2-1; 8 nucleotides match TRBD2. The J segment lost 5 bases and the V segment lost 1 base, leaving 7 bases of the junction unmatched. CDR1 and CDR2 from the germline V gene are SGHVS and FNYEAQ. The CDR3 is 16 residues long.

J is TRBJ1-3 and V is TRBV18; 7 positions match TRBD1. Trimming removed 3 bases from V and 5 bases from J; junction bases left unmatched: 4. CDR1 is KGHSH and CDR2 is LQKENI in the germline V gene. There are 14 residues in the CDR3. In nucleotides, the CDR3 is TGTGCCAGCTCACCGACAGGGAATCGAAACACCATATATTTT. Protein product: CASSPTGNRNTIYF.

V usage is TRBV19 and J usage is TRBJ1-3; 9 bases fit TRBD1. With 2 bases clipped from V and 7 bases from J, the junction kept 3 bases outside the gene matches. The germline gives CDR1 LNHDA, CDR2 SQIVND (reference sequence). The CDR3 is made up of 14 amino acids. CDR3 bases: TGTGCCAGTAGTATATCCGGGACAGGGAACACCATATATTTT. It encodes CASSISGTGNTIYF.